A single sample gave rise to the 29 T cell receptor beta chains below, sequenced in a study of neurological immune-mediated disorders. TCRdb reanalysed the 5' RACE reads using MiXCR and keeps one entry per CDR3 protein. Of approximately 30,000 distinct CDR3 sequences listed, about 6.9% were seen once; the top ten hold roughly 8.8%. Sequencing was done on a sample of PBMCs. The receptor source for this set is a woman between 45 and 60 years old in good health.

This clonotype was observed at least ten times. The genes are TRBV5-1 and TRBJ2-7; 11 positions agree with TRBD1. The CDR3 contains 14 residues. Germline CDR1 reads SGHRS; CDR2 reads YFSETQ. V was pared by 6 bases and J by 5 bases, with 7 bases of the junction left unmatched. The CDR3 DNA sequence: TGCGCCAGCACCGGGGACAGGGGGAACGACGAGCAGTACTTC. Translated: CASTGDRGNDEQYF.

This clonotype showed up many times. The J gene is TRBJ2-1, the V gene TRBV7-2; TRBD2 might be the D (6 bases). CDR1 SGHTA and CDR2 FQGNSA come from the germline V gene. V lost 4 bases, J lost 6 bases, and 13 bases lay in between. CDR3 length equals 14 residues. The CDR3 DNA is TGTGCCAGCAGCTCATTTACTAGCAGCAATGAGCAGTTCTTC. This gives the protein CASSSFTSSNEQFF. Full variable domain (missing parts from reference TRBV7-2 and TRBJ2-1): GAGVSQSPSNKVTEKGKDVELRCDPISGHTALYWYRQSLGQGLEFLIYFQGNSAPDKSGLPSDRFSAERTGGSVSTLTIQRTQQEDSAVYLCASSSFTSSNEQFFGPGTRLTVL.

At least ten counts were recorded for this clonotype. The rearrangement links TRBV5-6 to TRBJ2-7; 10 nucleotides line up with TRBD2. J was trimmed by 2 bases and V by 5 bases; bases with no gene match: 10. This CDR3 is built from 16 residues. Germline-derived CDR1 and CDR2 are SGHDT and YYEEEE. CDR3 loop: CASSRPGSGRAYEQYF. The CDR3 coding sequence is TGTGCCAGCAGTCGACCAGGCAGCGGGAGGGCCTACGAGCAGTACTTC.

This clonotype was detected ten times or more. V gene TRBV24-1 combines with J gene TRBJ2-2; D remains unclear. CDR3 length equals 14 residues. V was trimmed by 9 bases and J by 1 base, leaving 11 bases between them. In germline, CDR1 is KGHDR, CDR2 SFDVKD. DNA for the CDR3: TGTGCCACCGCCGGCCGGGTGAACACCGGGGAGCTGTTTTTT. Its protein product is CATAGRVNTGELFF.

This clonotype was seen ten or more times. V gene TRBV9 combines with J gene TRBJ1-2; the match to TRBD1 covers 8 bases. In germline, CDR1 is SGDLS, CDR2 YYNGEE. V was pared by 4 bases and J by 3 bases, with 5 bases of the junction left unmatched. CDR3 length: 14 amino acids. In DNA form, the CDR3 reads TGTGCCAGCAGCCCTACAGGGGGAGACTATGGCTACACCTTC. It codes for CASSPTGGDYGYTF.

This clonotype was counted many times. The rearrangement uses TRBV28 and TRBJ2-2; TRBD1 aligns across 9 bases. CDR3 size: 16 residues. V dropped 2 bases and J dropped 4; count of bases not matched to a gene: 5. Germline lookup yields CDR1 MDHEN and CDR2 SYDVKM. DNA for the CDR3: TGTGCCAGCAGTTTAAACGGACAGGGGTTCACCGGGGAGCTGTTTTTT. This codes for CASSLNGQGFTGELFF.

This clonotype was counted ten times or more. V gene TRBV10-2 combines with J gene TRBJ2-7, with TRBD2 as a possible D gene (5 bases). Germline V CDR1 and CDR2: WSHSY, SAAADI. The CDR3 has 16 residues. V was clipped by 6 bases and J by 3 bases, with 21 bases between them. The CDR3 sequence: CASRDVGGPENYEQYF. Written as DNA, the CDR3 is TGCGCCAGCAGAGACGTCGGAGGCCCGGAGAACTACGAGCAGTACTTC.

This clonotype was counted at least ten times. This chain joins TRBV14 and TRBJ2-4; D is uncertain. The germline V gene has CDR1 SGHDN and CDR2 FVKESK. Trimming shortened V by 2 bases and J by 7 bases, and 9 bases separated the two germline ends. The CDR3 runs 13 residues. The CDR3 region has the DNA TGTGCCAGCAGCCAACGACCTGGGAACATTCAGTACTTC. Protein: CASSQRPGNIQYF.

This clonotype was seen ten or more times. This rearrangement joins TRBV5-1 to TRBJ1-3; 7 positions agree with TRBD1. J lost 1 base, V lost 5 bases, and 0 bases had no gene match. The CDR3 covers 13 residues. Germline CDR1 is SGHRS and CDR2 is YFSETQ. The CDR3 DNA is TGCGCCAGCAGGACAGGGTCTGGAAACACCATATATTTT. As protein: CASRTGSGNTIYF.

This clonotype has ten or more counts. V is TRBV5-1 and J is TRBJ2-7; 8 bases match TRBD1. Germline V gene data show CDR1 as SGHRS and CDR2 as YFSETQ. Trimming removed 2 bases from V and 1 base from J; junction bases left unmatched: 11. CDR3 length equals 17 residues. The CDR3 DNA is TGCGCCAGCAGCTTTGGGCAACAGGGGGTGACATCCTACGAGCAGTACTTC. Its translation: CASSFGQQGVTSYEQYF.

The table lists this clonotype with many counts. The CDR3 nucleotides read TGTGCCAGCACCGAGACGAACACCGGGGAGCTGTTTTTT. It encodes CASTETNTGELFF. This chain uses TRBV27 with TRBJ2-2; no reliable D call. Between the trimmed V and J ends, which lost 7 bases and 0 bases, there was a span of 6 bases. The CDR3 consists of 13 residues. Germline V gives CDR1 MNHEY, CDR2 SMNVEV (reference sequence).

This clonotype was seen many times. The V and J genes are TRBV6-1 and TRBJ1-5; tentatively, D is TRBD1 (6 bases). CDR3 size: 16 residues. The V gene's germline CDR1 is MNHNS and CDR2 SASEGT. Trimming stripped 0 bases from V and 0 bases from J, with 9 bases between. The CDR3 nucleotides read TGTGCCAGCAGTGAAGCCCTACAGGGTAGCAATCAGCCCCAGCATTTT. Encoded protein: CASSEALQGSNQPQHF.

In its sample, this clonotype was seen many times. The chain is built from TRBV7-8 and TRBJ1-3; D might be TRBD1 (6 bases). Germline V gives CDR1 SGHVS, CDR2 FQNEAQ. This CDR3 is built from 16 residues. Trimming removed 3 bases from V and 4 bases from J, with 16 bases in between. This CDR3 reads CASSFLSRGSGNTIYF. DNA of the CDR3: TGTGCCAGCAGCTTTTTGTCCAGGGGCTCGGGAAACACCATATATTTT.

Ten or more counts support this clonotype. The chain has TRBV5-1 and TRBJ1-2; 7 bases are a match to TRBD1. Germline CDR1 SGHRS, CDR2 YFSETQ. The junction had 5 bases not matched to a gene; V was cut back by 0 bases and J by 6 bases. This CDR3 is 14 amino acids long. CDR3 DNA: TGCGCCAGCAGCTTGGGCGACAGGGAGGATGGCTACACCTTC. This codes for CASSLGDREDGYTF.

The gene calls are TRBV30 and TRBJ2-7; 10 positions agree with TRBD1. Unmatched junction bases numbered 2, after V lost 4 bases and J lost 2 bases. The CDR3 has 13 amino acids. CDR1 is GTSNPN, CDR2 SVGIG, per germline (reference sequence). The CDR3 spells CAWTGTGAYEQYF. For the CDR3, the DNA is TGTGCCTGGACCGGGACAGGGGCCTACGAGCAGTACTTC.

This clonotype came up many times. The chain is built from TRBV2 and TRBJ1-1, with D unclear. This CDR3 comprises 13 residues. V was shortened by 5 bases and J by 0 bases, with 7 bases between the two germline ends. CDR1 is SNHLY, CDR2 FYNNEI, per germline. Here the CDR3 DNA reads TGTGCCAGCAGTTCAGCTATGAACACTGAAGCTTTCTTT. Its translation is CASSSAMNTEAFF.

This clonotype was counted ten times or more. J is TRBJ2-5 and V is TRBV28; 7 bases are shared with TRBD1. There are 13 residues in the CDR3. CDR1 and CDR2 from the germline V gene are MDHEN and SYDVKM. J was trimmed by 2 bases and V by 6 bases; bases with no gene match: 3. This chain's CDR3 is CASSPGQQETQYF. CDR3 in DNA: TGTGCCAGCAGCCCGGGACAGCAAGAGACCCAGTACTTC.

This clonotype was observed many times. V is TRBV29-1 and J is TRBJ1-1; 9 nucleotides agree with TRBD1. CDR1 SQVTM and CDR2 ANQGSEA come from the germline V gene. V shed 7 bases and J 1 base; nucleotides not matched to a gene: 4. This CDR3 spans 13 amino acids. The CDR3 loop reads CSAGGQGNTEAFF. The CDR3 DNA reads TGCAGCGCTGGGGGACAGGGGAACACTGAAGCTTTCTTT.

This clonotype was counted ten times or more. The rearrangement links TRBV2 to TRBJ2-1; D perhaps matches TRBD2 (5 bases). Germline lookup yields CDR1 SNHLY and CDR2 FYNNEI. V lost 6 bases and J lost 3, with 15 bases in between. The CDR3 length is 15 residues. CDR3 in DNA: TGTGCCAGCAGCGAGCGGACCGGAGGCTACAATGAGCAGTTCTTC. This translates into CASSERTGGYNEQFF.

In this sample, this clonotype turned up many times. The chain recombines TRBV6-2 or TRBV6-3 with TRBJ1-1, with D hard to call. Germline CDR1 and CDR2: MNHEY and SVGEGT. The V gene lost 2 bases and the J gene lost 8 bases, with 6 bases spanning the gap. The CDR3 contains 11 residues. This CDR3 reads CASSYKGEAFF. Written as DNA, the CDR3 is TGTGCCAGCAGTTACAAGGGAGAAGCTTTCTTT.

This clonotype has at least ten counts. V usage is TRBV29-1 and J usage is TRBJ1-6; 7 bases align to TRBD1. From germline, CDR1 is SQVTM and CDR2 ANQGSEA. The V segment lost 4 bases and the J segment 8 bases; nucleotides outside the gene matches: 8. The CDR3 runs to 14 residues. Here the CDR3 DNA reads TGCAGCGTTGCGACAGGGCTCGGCCATTCACCCCTCCACTTT. This gives the protein CSVATGLGHSPLHF.

In its sample, this clonotype was seen many times. This chain links TRBV20-1 with TRBJ2-7; possible D gene TRBD1, 5 bases. Germline values: CDR1 DFQATT, CDR2 SNEGSKA (reference sequence). The CDR3 is 15 amino acids. Trimming left V 4 bases short and J 0 bases short, with 16 bases between. The CDR3 spells CSATPQGRLSYEQYF. As DNA, the CDR3 is TGCAGTGCTACCCCCCAGGGTCGACTCTCCTACGAGCAGTACTTC.

This clonotype has a count of ten or more. The DNA for the CDR3 is TGTGCCAGCAGTTTGGCAGGGCGCACCGGGGAGCTGTTTTTT. This translates into CASSLAGRTGELFF. This chain connects TRBV12-3 or TRBV12-4 to TRBJ2-2; possible D gene TRBD1, 5 bases. CDR3 size: 14 residues. The V end was cut by 3 bases, the J end by 4 bases, with 9 bases between.

This clonotype was detected ten times or more. The V call is TRBV7-3, the J call TRBJ2-2, with D uncertain. The V and J ends lost 2 bases and 3 bases respectively, with 1 base between them. Germline CDR1 is SGHTA and CDR2 is FQGTGA. The CDR3 is made up of 12 amino acids. The CDR3 loop reads CASSLDTGELFF. In nucleotides, the CDR3 is TGTGCCAGCAGCTTAGACACCGGGGAGCTGTTTTTT.

Many counts were recorded for this clonotype. This sequence joins TRBV5-1 and TRBJ2-2; 7 nucleotides line up with TRBD1. Trimming at V came to 4 bases and at J to 3 bases, leaving 12 bases not matched to a gene. Germline V gene lookup returns CDR1 SGHRS and CDR2 YFSETQ. The CDR3 sequence is 17 residues long. The chain's CDR3 is CASSGYRGYGDTGELFF. CDR3 DNA sequence: TGCGCCAGCAGCGGATACAGGGGTTACGGGGACACCGGGGAGCTGTTTTTT.

The chain uses TRBV9 and TRBJ2-2; weak D call: TRBD2 (6 bases). The germline V gene has CDR1 SGDLS and CDR2 YYNGEE. CDR3 length: 16 amino acids. V was shortened by 0 bases and J by 1 base, with 10 bases between the two germline ends. The CDR3 DNA follows: TGTGCCAGCAGCGTAGAAGTTAGCGGGAACACCGGGGAGCTGTTTTTT. Residues: CASSVEVSGNTGELFF.

This clonotype was counted at least ten times. The genes are TRBV20-1 and TRBJ2-1, with D possibly TRBD2 on 7 matching bases. Germline CDR1 is DFQATT and CDR2 is SNEGSKA (reference sequence). CDR3 length: 13 amino acids. V lost 1 base and J lost 10, with 14 bases in between. The chain's CDR3 is CSARGGGAWEQFF. The CDR3 nucleotides are TGCAGTGCTAGAGGGGGGGGGGCCTGGGAGCAGTTCTTC.

This clonotype has a count of ten or more. The gene calls are TRBV7-2 and TRBJ2-2; 7 nucleotides align to TRBD2. Germline CDR1 SGHTA, CDR2 FQGNSA. The CDR3 runs to 16 residues. V lost 5 bases and J lost 6; bases outside the gene matches: 12. Written as DNA, the CDR3 is TGTGCCAGCAGCCCGGCCGTAGCGGCGGGGGCCGGGGAGCTGTTTTTT. It codes for CASSPAVAAGAGELFF. The full variable domain, in which reference TRBV7-2 and TRBJ2-2 provide the parts outside the CDR3, is GAGVSQSPSNKVTEKGKDVELRCDPISGHTALYWYRQSLGQGLEFLIYFQGNSAPDKSGLPSDRFSAERTGGSVSTLTIQRTQQEDSAVYLCASSPAVAAGAGELFFGEGSRLTVL.

At least ten counts were recorded for this clonotype. The V call is TRBV20-1, the J call TRBJ1-4; a weak D match, TRBD1 (5 bases). CDR3 size: 14 residues. V was trimmed by 6 bases and J by 5 bases, leaving 16 bases between them. Germline-derived CDR1 and CDR2 are DFQATT and SNEGSKA (reference sequence). The DNA of the CDR3 is TGCAGTGCGGAGGCGGGGGAAAGAAATGAAAAACTGTTTTTT. It is translated as CSAEAGERNEKLFF.